This TCR beta chain was profiled in a study of T cells after yellow fever vaccination. The study, taken as a whole, reports: Contaminating bulk clonotypes could be abundant in FACS-sorted repertoires. Only a minor proportion of clonotypes was detected across both CD4 and CD8 compartments. Subsequent to the booster, the majority of primary-vaccination clones reappeared (96% CD4, approximately 90% CD8).

As to this clonotype: Its specificity is unknown.

The CDR3 runs to 16 residues. Germline lookup yields CDR1 LGHNA and CDR2 YSLEER. V lost 0 bases and J 7 bases, leaving 18 bases between the germline ends. UMIs were added to TCR cDNA along with a universal primer site when it was made by 5'RACE template switching. MiXCR, run by TCRdb on the 5' RACE reads, gives a single entry per CDR3 protein. The data contain 450,000 to 550,000 distinct CDR3 sequences, less than 25% of them singletons. The specimen comprised PBMCs, sampled roughly 20 days after the first yellow fever vaccination. This TCR came from a man younger than 35 who received the YFV17D yellow fever vaccine. This chain uses TRBV4-3 with TRBJ1-1, with D unclear. CDR3 nucleotide sequence: TGCGCCAGCAGCCAAGATCTAAGGGCCTGTTGCAGTGAAGCTTTCTTT. Amino acid sequence: CASSQDLRACCSEAFF.